Reported below is one T cell receptor beta chain. The protocol was immunoSEQ multiplex PCR, while the TCRdb copy is restricted to in-frame clones and leaves out a portion. The top ten clones hold 4.5% to 5% of a sample with 65,000 to 95,000 clones, around nine tenths of them seen once. The sample comes from a study of OX40 agonist ivuxolimab in advanced cancers. Study-wide background: The diagnoses of dose-escalation patients were hepatocellular carcinoma, melanoma, renal cell or head and neck cancer.

This CDR3 is 14 amino acids long. The ends were cut back, 3 bases at V and 8 bases at J, with 16 bases in the middle. Germline CDR1 and CDR2: SGHTA and FQGNSA. The origin of this receptor is an adult with an advanced solid tumor such as melanoma, head and neck, liver or kidney cancer. This specimen was CD4+ or CD8+ T cells sorted from blood, taken in a trial of the OX40 agonist ivuxolimab. J is TRBJ2-5 and V is TRBV7-2, with unresolved D. Here the CDR3 reads CASSFRAGAGTQYF. The CDR3 nucleotides are TGTGCCAGCAGCTTCCGAGCTGGAGCTGGTACCCAGTACTTC.